This TCR beta chain was documented in a study of circulating and synovial CD4+ cells in juvenile arthritis (dated 2014 in TCRdb). As for the study more broadly: Within each patient, the TCRbeta CDR3 repertoires of synovial CD4 T cells, bulk blood CD4 T cells and circulating HLA-DR+ CD4 T cells were compared. The goal of the repertoire sequencing was to confirm that synovial clonotypes were enriched in a circulating synovial-like CD4 T cell subset. The research as a whole found: CPL and bulk blood CD4 samples differed in T cell genome counts by at least an order of magnitude, so sample-size effects were addressed. The difference between circulating pathogenic-like lymphocytes and bulk blood T cells was not detected by traditional Vbeta family usage analysis. Synovial and circulating pathogenic-like lymphocyte repertoires were less diverse than bulk blood CD4 repertoires, and some CPL samples were as oligoclonal as synovium. Circulating pathogenic-like lymphocytes clustered together with synovial T cells and shared a substantially larger fraction of CDR3 sequences with synovium than bulk blood did. Overlap with synovium increased with sequencing depth, so measured shared-clonotype fractions likely underestimated the full repertoire overlap.

The library was produced with the immunoSEQ multiplex PCR assay. An external provider performed TCRbeta CDR3 sequencing as a commercial service. In the source study's methods: The analyses relied on productive nucleotide sequences along with amino acid sequences obtained through in silico translation. To equalise sample size, diversity was assessed as Renyi entropy across alpha values by taking the median of 200 repeated subsamples. The distance between each pair of repertoires was calculated as one minus the Chao-modified Jaccard index, which corrects for under-sampling, and this distance was used for clustering. Frequency-weighted overlap with synovial clonotypes was computed over 200 sample sizes, 200 draws without replacement each, and reported at the smaller sample's size. The clones in this table, taken by TCRdb from immuneACCESS, are in-frame only. Not every clone is retained; where verified, under half of the shortfall comes from an unresolved V gene, and the cause of the rest is unknown. V, J and clone size are those of that table, while D and trimming were read from the DNA. The sample records approximately 35,000 clones, roughly 96% of which are singletons. Less than 0.2% of the sample lies in the top ten.

The germline V gene supplies CDR1 SGHTA and CDR2 FQGNSA. The germline ends are 3 bases apart after V is trimmed by 2 bases and J by 4 bases. The cysteine opens and the phenylalanine closes a CDR3 of 12 amino acids. The DNA shown is the 36-base CDR3, in frame from base 1. The sequenced samples were obtained from patients with active juvenile idiopathic arthritis. Right after thawing, the cells went straight into sorting, and Live/Dead Fixable Near-IR Stain was used to exclude dead cells. Worth noting for this clone: Its antigen target is currently unknown. No quality values exist for individual bases; no much larger clone is one base distant.

The specimen was CD4+ T cells from blood. The rearranged chain carries TRBV7-2 and TRBJ1-3, with the D gene uncertain. The source is a human donor with juvenile idiopathic arthritis. The CDR3 in this case is CASSLSGNTIYF. The DNA sequence is TGTGCCAGCAGCTTATCGGGAAACACCATATATTTT.